These 12 T cell receptor beta chains originate from one sample sequenced in a study of blood T cell repertoires in COVID-19. Generated by immunoSEQ multiplex PCR, the TCRdb table keeps only in-frame clones and is missing some. Here the sample spans roughly 340,000 clones, about 90% being singletons. What was sequenced was peripheral blood. The receptors shown here come from a woman aged 18 to 35 who had recovered from COVID-19.

The chain combines TRBV10-2 with TRBJ1-4, with TRBD1 matching 8 bases. Germline V gives CDR1 WSHSY, CDR2 SAAADI. The CDR3 has 18 residues. Trimming cost V 2 bases and J 7 bases; bases outside gene matches: 15. The CDR3 here is CASSESWFAGGAGEKLFF. The CDR3 DNA reads TGCGCCAGCAGTGAGAGCTGGTTTGCAGGGGGCGCGGGTGAAAAACTGTTTTTT.

J is TRBJ1-1 and V is TRBV29-1; possible D gene TRBD1, 5 bases. CDR1 SQVTM and CDR2 ANQGSEA come from the germline V gene. The CDR3 runs 12 residues. Trimming removed 7 bases at V and 6 bases at J, with 15 bases between. DNA of the CDR3: TGCAGCGGAAGTGCTGGGGGGGCTGAAGCTTTCTTT. Encoded protein: CSGSAGGAEAFF.

This chain uses TRBV5-1 with TRBJ2-2; weak D call: TRBD2 (6 bases). This CDR3 has 15 residues. V lost 2 bases to trimming and J lost 5 bases, with 13 bases between them. CDR1 is SGHRS and CDR2 is YFSETQ in the germline V gene. The CDR3 coding sequence is TGCGCCAGCAGCTTCCGGCAGGGAGGAACCGGGGAGCTGTTTTTT. Translating it yields CASSFRQGGTGELFF. Based on the CDR3 plus reference TRBV5-1 and TRBJ2-2, the full variable domain is KAGVTQTPRYLIKTRGQQVTLSCSPISGHRSVSWYQQTPGQGLQFLFEYFSETQRNKGNFPGRFSGRQFSNSRSEMNVSTLELGDSALYLCASSFRQGGTGELFFGEGSRLTVL.

This clone has just a few counts. This chain joins TRBV6-1 and TRBJ1-2; TRBD1 might be the D (6 bases). Trimming removed 2 bases at V and 8 bases at J, with 12 bases between. The CDR3 is made up of 13 amino acids. CDR1 is MNHNS and CDR2 is SASEGT in the germline V gene. CDR3 in amino acids: CASSETGSGGYTF. DNA of the CDR3: TGTGCCAGCAGTGAAACAGGGTCGGGGGGCTACACCTTC.

The chain combines TRBV12-3 or TRBV12-4 with TRBJ1-3; D gene ambiguous. The CDR3 runs 13 residues. The V end lost 0 bases, the J end lost 8 bases, and 8 bases lay between the germline ends. Here the CDR3 reads CASSLAWGDTIYF. In DNA form, the CDR3 reads TGTGCCAGCAGTTTAGCTTGGGGAGACACCATATATTTT.

The rearrangement links TRBV7-9 to TRBJ2-1; TRBD2 agrees at 13 bases. The length of the CDR3 is 15 residues. V was clipped by 5 bases and J by 6 bases; unmatched bases: 4. CDR1 is SEHNR, CDR2 FQNEAQ, per germline (reference sequence). The DNA for the CDR3 is TGTGCCAGCAGCGCGACTAGCGGGAGGCGCAATGAGCAGTTCTTC. Protein product: CASSATSGRRNEQFF.

The V call is TRBV4-3, the J call TRBJ2-3; 10 bases match TRBD2. Per the germline V gene, CDR1 is LGHNA and CDR2 is YSLEER. V dropped 0 bases and J dropped 2; count of bases not matched to a gene: 2. The CDR3 runs 16 residues. Here the CDR3 DNA reads TGCGCCAGCAGCCAAGAAGGGACTAGCGCCACAGATACGCAGTATTTT. Protein: CASSQEGTSATDTQYF.

The chain couples TRBV27 to TRBJ1-1, with unresolved D. Germline V gene lookup returns CDR1 MNHEY and CDR2 SMNVEV (reference sequence). The ends were cut back, 5 bases at V and 2 bases at J, with 12 bases in the middle. The CDR3 spans 14 residues. CDR3 in DNA: TGTGCCAGCAGTCCCCGCGGGGTTAACACTGAAGCTTTCTTT. Translated: CASSPRGVNTEAFF.

This clone was seen once. The chain combines TRBV10-3 with TRBJ2-2; tentative D call: TRBD2 (6 bases). CDR1 and CDR2 (germline): ENHRY, SYGVKD. This CDR3 is 15 amino acids long. The V end lost 8 bases, the J end lost 6 bases, and 19 bases lay between the germline ends. CDR3 sequence (DNA): TGTGCCATCCCCCCCCTGGAGGGAGATGCCGGGGAGCTGTTTTTT. Encoded protein: CAIPPLEGDAGELFF.

This chain uses TRBV7-9 with TRBJ1-3, with a weak D call TRBD1 (5 bases). The germline CDR1 and CDR2 sequences are SEHNR and FQNEAQ (reference sequence). The CDR3 is made up of 14 amino acids. V was trimmed by 5 bases and J by 5 bases, leaving 13 bases between them. CDR3: CASSPLVDRNTIYF. The DNA for the CDR3 is TGTGCCAGCAGCCCCCTTGTGGACAGAAACACCATATATTTT.

The chain links TRBV30 to TRBJ2-3, with a weak D call TRBD2 (6 bases). The V gene's germline CDR1 is GTSNPN and CDR2 SVGIG (reference sequence). Trimming took off 0 bases at V and 1 base at J, with 8 bases between the two ends. This CDR3 contains 14 residues. The CDR3 sequence: CAWSVSGGTDTQYF. Here the CDR3 DNA reads TGTGCCTGGAGTGTGTCGGGGGGCACAGATACGCAGTATTTT.

This chain links TRBV19 with TRBJ1-6; 8 bases are shared with TRBD1. This CDR3 spans 15 amino acids. The V and J ends lost 4 bases and 8 bases, in that order; junction bases with no gene match: 7. Germline-derived CDR1 and CDR2 are LNHDA and SQIVND (reference sequence). DNA of the CDR3: TGTGCCAGTAGTACAGACAGGGGACGGGATTCACCCCTCCACTTT. This translates into CASSTDRGRDSPLHF.